The 14 T cell receptor beta chains reported below all come from one sample, sequenced in a study of regulatory T cells in long-lasting Graves disease. This sample's time point: persistent/refractory GD, antithyroid drugs over 5 years with positive TRAb. PBMC-extracted RNA yielded the TCR library. For TCR beta, libraries came from iRepertoire HTBI primers and Arm-PCR of CDR3 regions. TCRdb itself ran the multiplex PCR reads through MiXCR, one entry per CDR3 protein. The table lists about 470,000 distinct CDR3 sequences, 20% to 25% of them singletons, with 7% to 9% in the top ten. This specimen was peripheral blood mononuclear cells (PBMCs), taken when the disease was refractory, from a patient treated with antithyroid drugs. The receptors were sampled from a female donor with Graves disease.

This clonotype was counted many times. V usage is TRBV6-2 or TRBV6-3 and J usage is TRBJ1-1; TRBD1 matches at 7 bases. This CDR3 is built from 17 residues. V shed 4 bases and J 0 bases; nucleotides not matched to a gene: 11. Germline V CDR1 and CDR2: MNHEY, SVGEGT. For the CDR3, the DNA is TGTGCCAGCAGTTCGCGGGACAGCCCCTTCTTGAACACTGAAGCTTTCTTT. As protein: CASSSRDSPFLNTEAFF.

The chain recombines TRBV6-2 or TRBV6-3 with TRBJ2-7; 7 nucleotides align to TRBD1. Germline loops: CDR1 MNHEY, CDR2 SVGEGT. The trim removed 0 bases at V and 0 bases at J, leaving 11 bases unmatched. The CDR3 extends over 18 amino acids. The CDR3 region has the DNA TGTGCCAGCAGTTACTCGCAGCCGGGACAGTCGAGCTCCTACGAGCAGTACTTC. This gives the protein CASSYSQPGQSSSYEQYF.

This clonotype occurred many times. The chain combines TRBV28 with TRBJ2-7; tentatively, D is TRBD2 (5 bases). The CDR3 sequence is 15 residues long. Trimming shortened V by 3 bases and J by 1 base, and 13 bases separated the two germline ends. Germline values: CDR1 MDHEN, CDR2 SYDVKM. The DNA of the CDR3 is TGTGCCAGCAGTTTGTGGACTCATAATTCCTACGAGCAGTACTTC. Translating gives CASSLWTHNSYEQYF.

This clonotype was counted many times. The V call is TRBV7-2, the J call TRBJ1-2; 9 bases map to TRBD1. Germline lookup yields CDR1 SGHTA and CDR2 FQGNSA. The CDR3 is made up of 15 amino acids. The J segment lost 5 bases and the V segment lost 5 bases, leaving 9 bases of the junction unmatched. DNA of the CDR3: TGTGCCAGCAGCGGGGGACAGGGAGGAGAATATGGCTACACCTTC. It is translated as CASSGGQGGEYGYTF.

As concerns this clonotype: A clone one base away is much larger, so this may be a read error. The J gene is TRBJ1-5, the V gene TRBV28; TRBD1 might be the D (6 bases). V was cut by 7 bases and J by 0 bases, with 25 bases left in between. The CDR3 is 19 residues long. Germline V lookup: CDR1 MDHEN, CDR2 SYDVKM. The DNA of the CDR3 is TGTGCCAGCACCCAAGGGAAGGGGGGATGGACACATAGCAATCAGCCCCAGCATTTT. Protein product: CASTQGKGGWTHSNQPQHF.

The rearrangement links TRBV20-1 to TRBJ2-2, with no clear D. V was pared by 6 bases and J by 1 base, with 9 bases between. From germline, CDR1 is DFQATT and CDR2 SNEGSKA (reference sequence). There are 13 residues in the CDR3. CDR3 sequence (DNA): TGCAGTGCCCATGACGGGAACACCGGGGAGCTGTTTTTT. Protein sequence: CSAHDGNTGELFF.

The chain employs TRBV7-9 and TRBJ1-1; D gene ambiguous. CDR1 and CDR2 from the germline V gene are SEHNR and FQNEAQ (reference sequence). The CDR3 is 11 residues long. V was cut by 1 base and J by 7 bases, with 4 bases left in between. CDR3 DNA sequence: TGTGCCAGCAGCTTAGACCTTGAAGCTTTCTTT. Residues: CASSLDLEAFF.

The chain has TRBV9 and TRBJ1-3; D not resolved. V lost 5 bases and J 1 base, leaving 13 bases between the germline ends. This CDR3 is 15 amino acids long. Germline lookup yields CDR1 SGDLS and CDR2 YYNGEE. CDR3 sequence: CASSLETVSGNTIYF. In nucleotides, the CDR3 is TGTGCCAGCAGTCTAGAAACGGTATCTGGAAACACCATATATTTT.

In this sample, this clonotype turned up many times. The chain couples TRBV5-1 to TRBJ1-2, with 7 nucleotides matching TRBD1. Per germline, CDR1 SGHRS and CDR2 YFSETQ. The trim removed 1 base at V and 4 bases at J, leaving 7 bases unmatched. The CDR3 consists of 15 residues. Written as DNA, the CDR3 is TGCGCCAGCAGCTTGCTAGGACAGGTAGCCTATGGCTACACCTTC. Amino acids: CASSLLGQVAYGYTF.

This clonotype came up a few times. The chain uses TRBV3-1 and TRBJ1-2; possible D gene TRBD1, 6 bases. Per the germline V gene, CDR1 is LGHDT and CDR2 is YNNKEL (reference sequence). Between the trimmed V and J ends, which lost 0 bases and 5 bases, there was a span of 13 bases. The CDR3 length is 15 residues. The CDR3 bases are TGTGCCAGCAGCCAAGAGTCTGGACAGATTTATGGCTACACCTTC. Its translation is CASSQESGQIYGYTF.

This rearrangement joins TRBV7-9 to TRBJ2-2; D is possibly TRBD1 (6 bases). V was shortened by 2 bases and J by 6 bases, with 13 bases between the two germline ends. The CDR3 runs 15 residues. Per germline, CDR1 SEHNR and CDR2 FQNEAQ (reference sequence). The CDR3 DNA sequence: TGTGCCAGCAGCTTAATCAGGGGACATGCCGGGGAGCTGTTTTTT. Its protein product is CASSLIRGHAGELFF.

This clonotype was detected only a few times. This chain connects TRBV4-2 to TRBJ1-1, with 10 bases matching TRBD1. The V segment lost 4 bases and the J segment 5 bases; nucleotides outside the gene matches: 7. This CDR3 is built from 15 residues. Germline CDR1 is LGHNA and CDR2 is YNFKEQ. Here the CDR3 reads CASSPPGTGVTEAFF. In DNA, the CDR3 is TGTGCCAGCAGCCCTCCCGGGACAGGGGTTACTGAAGCTTTCTTT.

The rearrangement links TRBV7-3 to TRBJ2-2; 9 bases align to TRBD1. V was pared by 5 bases and J by 6 bases, with 7 bases of the junction left unmatched. The CDR3 is 15 amino acids. In germline, CDR1 is SGHTA, CDR2 FQGTGA. The CDR3 DNA reads as TGTGCCAGCAGCCCCCGTGGGACAGGGTCCGGGGAGCTGTTTTTT. It is translated as CASSPRGTGSGELFF.

This clonotype has a count of ten or more. The chain has TRBV30 and TRBJ2-4; no firm D call. Between the trimmed V and J ends, which lost 0 bases and 15 bases, there was a span of 15 bases. From germline, CDR1 is GTSNPN and CDR2 SVGIG (reference sequence). This CDR3 contains 12 residues. In DNA, the CDR3 is TGTGCCTGGAGTGTACGGTCAGCATTCCCGTACTTC. Translated: CAWSVRSAFPYF.